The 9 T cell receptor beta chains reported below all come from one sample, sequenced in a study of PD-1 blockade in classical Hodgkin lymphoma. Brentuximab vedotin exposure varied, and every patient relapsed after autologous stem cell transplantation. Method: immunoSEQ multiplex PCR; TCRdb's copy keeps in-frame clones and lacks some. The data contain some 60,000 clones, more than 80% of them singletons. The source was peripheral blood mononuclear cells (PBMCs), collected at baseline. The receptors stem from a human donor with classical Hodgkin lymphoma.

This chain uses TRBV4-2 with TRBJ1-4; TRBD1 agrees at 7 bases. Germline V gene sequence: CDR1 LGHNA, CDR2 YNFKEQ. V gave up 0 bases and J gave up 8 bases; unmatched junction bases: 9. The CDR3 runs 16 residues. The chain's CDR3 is CASSQEFGRGNEKLFF. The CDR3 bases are TGTGCCAGCAGCCAAGAGTTTGGCAGGGGGAACGAAAAACTGTTTTTT.

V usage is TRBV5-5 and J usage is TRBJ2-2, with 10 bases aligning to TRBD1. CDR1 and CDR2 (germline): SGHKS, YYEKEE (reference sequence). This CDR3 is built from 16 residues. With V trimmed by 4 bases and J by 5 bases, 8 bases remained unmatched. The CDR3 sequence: CASSMTGGSRTGELFF. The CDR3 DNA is TGTGCCAGCAGCATGACAGGGGGCTCAAGGACCGGGGAGCTGTTTTTT. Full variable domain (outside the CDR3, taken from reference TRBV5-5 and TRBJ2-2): DAGVTQSPTHLIKTRGQQVTLRCSPISGHKSVSWYQQVLGQGPQFIFQYYEKEERGRGNFPDRFSARQFPNYSSELNVNALLLGDSALYLCASSMTGGSRTGELFFGEGSRLTVL.

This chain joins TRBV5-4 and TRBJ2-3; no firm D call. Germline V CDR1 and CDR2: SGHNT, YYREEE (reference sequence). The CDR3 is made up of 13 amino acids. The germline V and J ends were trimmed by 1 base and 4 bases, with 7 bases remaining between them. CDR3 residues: CASSLFSADTQYF. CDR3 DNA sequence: TGTGCCAGCAGCTTGTTCTCGGCAGATACGCAGTATTTT.

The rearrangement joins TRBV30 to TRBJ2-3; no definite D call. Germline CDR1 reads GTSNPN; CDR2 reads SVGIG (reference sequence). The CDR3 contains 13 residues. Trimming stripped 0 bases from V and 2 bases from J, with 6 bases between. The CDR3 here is CAWSVQSTDTQYF. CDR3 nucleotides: TGTGCCTGGAGTGTACAGTCCACAGATACGCAGTATTTT.

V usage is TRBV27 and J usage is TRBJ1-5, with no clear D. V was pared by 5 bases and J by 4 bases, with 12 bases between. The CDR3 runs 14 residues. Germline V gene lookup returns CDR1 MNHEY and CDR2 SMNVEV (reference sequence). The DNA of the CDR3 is TGTGCCAGCAGTCCATTCGAGGCAAATCAGCCCCAGCATTTT. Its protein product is CASSPFEANQPQHF.

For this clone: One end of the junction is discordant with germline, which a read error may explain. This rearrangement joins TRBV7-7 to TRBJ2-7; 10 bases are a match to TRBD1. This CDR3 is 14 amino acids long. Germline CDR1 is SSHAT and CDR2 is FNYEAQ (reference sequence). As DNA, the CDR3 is TGTGCTAGCAGCGGCCGGGACAGGGGCTACGAGCAGTACTTC. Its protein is CASSGRDRGYEQYF.

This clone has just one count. The CDR3 nucleotides are TGTGCCAGCAGCTTGGCGTTTACCACTACTACCAAAAACATTCAGTACTTC. Its translation: CASSLAFTTTTKNIQYF. The genes are TRBV5-4 and TRBJ2-4; D is undetermined. CDR3 length equals 17 residues. Looked up from germline, CDR1 is SGHNT and CDR2 is YYREEE (reference sequence). V was pared by 0 bases and J by 2 bases, with 15 bases between.

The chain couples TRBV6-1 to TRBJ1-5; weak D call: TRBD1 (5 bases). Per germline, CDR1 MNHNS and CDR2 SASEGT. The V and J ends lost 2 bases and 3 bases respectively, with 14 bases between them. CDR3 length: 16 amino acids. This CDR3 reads CASSEYGVGHNQPQHF. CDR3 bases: TGTGCCAGCAGTGAATACGGCGTGGGGCACAATCAGCCCCAGCATTTT.

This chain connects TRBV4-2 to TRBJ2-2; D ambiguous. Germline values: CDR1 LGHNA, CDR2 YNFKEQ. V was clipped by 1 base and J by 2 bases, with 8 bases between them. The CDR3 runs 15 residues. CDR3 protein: CASSQGLINTGELFF. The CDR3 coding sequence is TGTGCCAGCAGCCAAGGGCTTATTAACACCGGGGAGCTGTTTTTT.